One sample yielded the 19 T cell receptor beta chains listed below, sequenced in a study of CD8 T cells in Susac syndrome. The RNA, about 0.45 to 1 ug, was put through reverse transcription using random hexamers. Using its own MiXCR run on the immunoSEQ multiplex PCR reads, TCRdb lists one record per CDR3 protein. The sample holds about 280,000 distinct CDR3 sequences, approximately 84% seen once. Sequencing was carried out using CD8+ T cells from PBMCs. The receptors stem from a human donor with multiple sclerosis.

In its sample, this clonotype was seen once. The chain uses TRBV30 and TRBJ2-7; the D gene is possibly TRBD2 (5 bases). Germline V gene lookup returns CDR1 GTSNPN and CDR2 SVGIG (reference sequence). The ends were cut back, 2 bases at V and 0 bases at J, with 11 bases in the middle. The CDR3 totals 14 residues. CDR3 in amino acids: CAWSFRETSYEQYF. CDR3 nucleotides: TGTGCCTGGAGTTTTAGGGAGACCTCCTACGAGCAGTACTTC.

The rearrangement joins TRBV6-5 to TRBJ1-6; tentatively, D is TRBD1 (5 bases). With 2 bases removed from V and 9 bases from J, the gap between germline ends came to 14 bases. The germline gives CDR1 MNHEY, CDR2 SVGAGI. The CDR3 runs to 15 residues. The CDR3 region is CASSYNLGRLSPLHF. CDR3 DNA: TGTGCCAGCAGTTACAATCTGGGGCGTCTTTCACCCCTCCACTTT.

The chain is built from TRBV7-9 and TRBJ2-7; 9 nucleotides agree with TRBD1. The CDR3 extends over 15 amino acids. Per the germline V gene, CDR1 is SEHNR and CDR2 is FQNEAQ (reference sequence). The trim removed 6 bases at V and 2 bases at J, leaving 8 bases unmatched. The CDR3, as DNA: TGTGCCAGCAGTCTAAGCTGGGACAGGGCCTACGAGCAGTACTTC. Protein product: CASSLSWDRAYEQYF.

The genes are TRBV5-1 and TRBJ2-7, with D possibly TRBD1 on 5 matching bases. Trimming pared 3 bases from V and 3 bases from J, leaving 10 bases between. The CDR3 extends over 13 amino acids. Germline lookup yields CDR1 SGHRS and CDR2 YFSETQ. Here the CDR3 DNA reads TGCGCCAGCAGCTGGGTAGACAGCTACGAGCAGTACTTC. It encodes CASSWVDSYEQYF.

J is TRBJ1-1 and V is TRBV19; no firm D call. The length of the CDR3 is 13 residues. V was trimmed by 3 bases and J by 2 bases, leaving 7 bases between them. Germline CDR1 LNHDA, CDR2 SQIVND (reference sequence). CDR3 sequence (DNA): TGTGCCAGTAGTATTGACCAAAACACTGAAGCTTTCTTT. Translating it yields CASSIDQNTEAFF.

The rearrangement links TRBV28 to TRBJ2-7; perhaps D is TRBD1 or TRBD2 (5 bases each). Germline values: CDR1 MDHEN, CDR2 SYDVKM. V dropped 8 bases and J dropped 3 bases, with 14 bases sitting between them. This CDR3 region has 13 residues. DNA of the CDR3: TGTGCCAGCGGCCGGGACGGCGACTACGAGCAGTACTTC. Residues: CASGRDGDYEQYF.

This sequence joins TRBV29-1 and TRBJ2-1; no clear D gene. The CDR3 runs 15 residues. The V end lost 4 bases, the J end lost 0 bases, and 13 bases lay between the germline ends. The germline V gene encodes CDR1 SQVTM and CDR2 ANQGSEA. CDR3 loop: CSVVSATLSYNEQFF. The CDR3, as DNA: TGCAGCGTTGTTTCCGCCACCCTCTCCTACAATGAGCAGTTCTTC.

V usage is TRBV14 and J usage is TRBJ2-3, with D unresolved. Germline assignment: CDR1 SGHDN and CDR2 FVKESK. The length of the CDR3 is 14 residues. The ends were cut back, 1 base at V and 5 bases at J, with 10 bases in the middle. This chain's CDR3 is CASSQADLGDTQYF. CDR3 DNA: TGTGCCAGCAGCCAAGCCGACTTGGGAGATACGCAGTATTTT.

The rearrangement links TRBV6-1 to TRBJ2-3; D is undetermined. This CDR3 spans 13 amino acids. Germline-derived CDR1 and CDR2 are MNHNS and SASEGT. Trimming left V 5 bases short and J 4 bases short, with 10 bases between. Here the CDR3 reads CASSSTIADTQYF. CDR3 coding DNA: TGTGCCAGCAGTTCCACTATAGCAGATACGCAGTATTTT.

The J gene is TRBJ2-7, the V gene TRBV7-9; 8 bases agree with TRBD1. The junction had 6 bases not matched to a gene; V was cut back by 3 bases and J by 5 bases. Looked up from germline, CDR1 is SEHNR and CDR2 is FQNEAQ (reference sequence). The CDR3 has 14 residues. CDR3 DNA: TGTGCCAGCAGCTTGACGTCAGGGGGCGACGAGCAGTACTTC. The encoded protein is CASSLTSGGDEQYF.

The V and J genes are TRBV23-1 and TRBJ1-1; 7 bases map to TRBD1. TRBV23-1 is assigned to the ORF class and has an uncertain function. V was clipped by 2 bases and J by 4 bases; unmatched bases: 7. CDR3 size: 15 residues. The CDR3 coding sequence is TGCGCCAGCAGTCAACTTACAGGGGCAAGCACTGAAGCTTTCTTT. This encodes CASSQLTGASTEAFF.

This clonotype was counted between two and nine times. CDR3 bases: TGTGCCAGCAGTTTAAGGGCTGGGGAGCAGTTCTTC. It encodes CASSLRAGEQFF. This sequence joins TRBV27 and TRBJ2-1; no reliable D call. V was pared by 2 bases and J by 10 bases, with 9 bases between. The CDR3 length is 12 residues. CDR1 is MNHEY and CDR2 is SMNVEV in the germline V gene (reference sequence).

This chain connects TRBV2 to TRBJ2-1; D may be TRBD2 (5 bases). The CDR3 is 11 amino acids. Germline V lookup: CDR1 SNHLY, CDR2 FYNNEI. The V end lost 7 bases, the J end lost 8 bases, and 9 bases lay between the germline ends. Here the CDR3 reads CASKEEDEQFF. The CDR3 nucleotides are TGTGCCAGCAAGGAGGAGGATGAGCAGTTCTTC.

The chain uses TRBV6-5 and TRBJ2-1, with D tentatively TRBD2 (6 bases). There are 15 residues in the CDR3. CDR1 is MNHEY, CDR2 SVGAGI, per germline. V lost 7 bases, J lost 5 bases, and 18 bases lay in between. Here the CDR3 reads CASNPYVGLDNEQFF. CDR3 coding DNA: TGTGCCAGCAATCCCTACGTGGGACTTGACAATGAGCAGTTCTTC.

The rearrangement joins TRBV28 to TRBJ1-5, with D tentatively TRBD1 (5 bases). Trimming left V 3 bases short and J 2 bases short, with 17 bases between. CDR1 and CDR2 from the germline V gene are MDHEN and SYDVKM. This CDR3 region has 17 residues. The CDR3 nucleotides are TGTGCCAGCAGTTTGGCGGCAGGGATTTTGGGCAATCAGCCCCAGCATTTT. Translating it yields CASSLAAGILGNQPQHF.

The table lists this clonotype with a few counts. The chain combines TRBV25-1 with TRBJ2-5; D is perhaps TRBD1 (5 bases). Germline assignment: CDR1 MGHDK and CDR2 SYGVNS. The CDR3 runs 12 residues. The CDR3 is CGAGSATETQYF. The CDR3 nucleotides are TGTGGAGCAGGGTCCGCTACCGAGACCCAGTACTTC.

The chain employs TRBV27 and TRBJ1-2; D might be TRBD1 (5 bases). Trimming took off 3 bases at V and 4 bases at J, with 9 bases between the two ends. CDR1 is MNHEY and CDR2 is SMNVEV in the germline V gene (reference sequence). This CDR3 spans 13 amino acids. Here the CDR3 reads CASSFGGGYGYTF. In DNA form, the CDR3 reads TGTGCCAGCAGTTTCGGGGGGGGCTATGGCTACACCTTC.

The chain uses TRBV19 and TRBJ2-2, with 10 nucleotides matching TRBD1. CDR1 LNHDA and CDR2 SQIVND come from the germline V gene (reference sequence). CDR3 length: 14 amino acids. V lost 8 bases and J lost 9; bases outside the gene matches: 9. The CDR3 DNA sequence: TGTGCCAGTGATTGGGGACAGGGGTACCGGGAGCTGTTTTTT. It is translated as CASDWGQGYRELFF.

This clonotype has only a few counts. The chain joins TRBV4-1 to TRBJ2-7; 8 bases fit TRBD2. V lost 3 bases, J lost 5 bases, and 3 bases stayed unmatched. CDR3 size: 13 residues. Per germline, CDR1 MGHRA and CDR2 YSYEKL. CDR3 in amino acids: CASSQILADEQYF. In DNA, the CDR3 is TGCGCCAGCAGCCAGATACTAGCGGACGAGCAGTACTTC.